What follows are 25 T cell receptor beta chains derived from one specimen sequenced in a study of shared clonotypes between healthy human individuals. The assay was immunoSEQ multiplex PCR, and TCRdb's table has in-frame clones only and misses some. Seen here are approximately 2.5 million clones, under 95% observed once, and the top ten hold 0.35% to 0.45%. Material: naive CD4+ T cells from PBMCs. As for subset: CD45RA+ positively selected. These TCRs come from a man between 18 and 29 years old in good health. Some clones in this sample may be carry-over from other donors' samples.

The rearrangement uses TRBV11-2 and TRBJ2-5, with D maybe TRBD2 (5 bases). The tail of the sequence fits TRBJ2-7 better, so the J call may be wrong. Germline CDR1 reads SGHAT; CDR2 reads FQNNGV. The CDR3 consists of 14 residues. The CDR3 DNA reads as TGTGCCAGCAGCCGGACTTCTTCGTTCTACGAGCAGTACTTC. This encodes CASSRTSSFYEQYF.

As DNA, the CDR3 is TGCGCCAGCAGCACCCCCGGGACGGCTAACACTGAAGCTTTCTTT. Its translation is CASSTPGTANTEAFF. The chain recombines TRBV5-1 with TRBJ1-1, with D tentatively TRBD1 (5 bases). The germline V gene has CDR1 SGHRS and CDR2 YFSETQ. The ends were cut back, 4 bases at V and 2 bases at J, with 15 bases in the middle. The CDR3 is 15 residues long.

V gene TRBV7-2 combines with J gene TRBJ1-1; 7 bases align to TRBD1. The CDR3 loop spans 12 amino acids. Trimming cost V 5 bases and J 10 bases; bases outside gene matches: 7. Germline loops: CDR1 SGHTA, CDR2 FQGNSA. In DNA form, the CDR3 reads TGTGCCAGCAGCATAAACAGGGACAGAGCTTTCTTT. This sequence encodes CASSINRDRAFF.

This chain's CDR3 is CASSQVVGQVYYEQYF. The DNA for the CDR3 is TGTGCCAGCAGCCAAGTTGTGGGACAGGTATACTACGAGCAGTACTTC. The chain employs TRBV4-2 and TRBJ2-7; 8 bases fit TRBD1. CDR1 is LGHNA and CDR2 is YNFKEQ in the germline V gene. V shed 1 base, J shed 3 bases, and the junction held 8 bases outside the gene matches. This CDR3 contains 16 residues.

The chain couples TRBV7-9 to TRBJ2-3; no reliable D call. Germline values: CDR1 SEHNR, CDR2 FQNEAQ (reference sequence). CDR3 size: 14 residues. V dropped 2 bases and J dropped 3 bases, with 9 bases sitting between them. The CDR3 here is CASSLSPETDTQYF. The CDR3 region has the DNA TGTGCCAGCAGCTTATCCCCGGAGACAGATACGCAGTATTTT.

The CDR3 nucleotides read TGTGCCAGCAGTGAAGGGACAGCGTCCTACGAGCAGTACTTC. Translation: CASSEGTASYEQYF. J is TRBJ2-7 and V is TRBV6-1; weak D call: TRBD1 (6 bases). V lost 1 base and J 1 base, leaving 8 bases between the germline ends. The CDR3 length is 14 residues. Germline V gene lookup returns CDR1 MNHNS and CDR2 SASEGT.

The chain joins TRBV19 to TRBJ2-1; D is unclear. CDR1 is LNHDA, CDR2 SQIVND, per germline (reference sequence). V lost 9 bases, J lost 6 bases, and 12 bases lay in between. The CDR3 has 12 amino acids. As DNA, the CDR3 is TGTGCCAGCCGACCGGCTAGCAATGAGCAGTTCTTC. It specifies CASRPASNEQFF.

The chain links TRBV5-1 to TRBJ2-1; 7 positions agree with TRBD2. CDR3 size: 14 residues. After removal of 0 bases from V and 6 bases from J, the junction contained 3 bases not matched to a gene. Germline CDR1 and CDR2: SGHRS and YFSETQ. CDR3 sequence reads: CASSLDTSANEQFF. CDR3 coding DNA: TGCGCCAGCAGCTTGGATACTAGCGCCAATGAGCAGTTCTTC. The full variable domain, completed using reference TRBV5-1 and TRBJ2-1, is KAGVTQTPRYLIKTRGQQVTLSCSPISGHRSVSWYQQTPGQGLQFLFEYFSETQRNKGNFPGRFSGRQFSNSRSEMNVSTLELGDSALYLCASSLDTSANEQFFGPGTRLTVL.

J is TRBJ2-2 and V is TRBV29-1; perhaps TRBD1 as D (5 bases). The length of the CDR3 is 14 residues. The germline V and J ends were trimmed by 4 bases and 3 bases, with 12 bases remaining between them. Germline-derived CDR1 and CDR2 are SQVTM and ANQGSEA. The CDR3 spells CSVVGQGYTGELFF. DNA for the CDR3: TGCAGCGTTGTTGGTCAGGGATACACCGGGGAGCTGTTTTTT.

This clone was seen more than once but under ten times. The genes are TRBV28 and TRBJ1-1; perhaps TRBD1 as D (6 bases). The germline V gene has CDR1 MDHEN and CDR2 SYDVKM. V was pared by 5 bases and J by 6 bases, with 10 bases between. The CDR3 is 12 residues long. CDR3 sequence reads: CASSADRAEAFF. In DNA, the CDR3 is TGTGCCAGCAGTGCGGACAGAGCTGAAGCTTTCTTT.

The rearrangement links TRBV28 to TRBJ1-1; no definite D call. Germline V gene sequence: CDR1 MDHEN, CDR2 SYDVKM. CDR3 length: 12 amino acids. The V end was cut by 5 bases, the J end by 7 bases, with 11 bases between. The CDR3 reads CASSPLGLEAFF. For the CDR3, the DNA is TGTGCCAGCAGTCCCCTGGGCCTTGAAGCTTTCTTT.

Comments on this clone: Because it lacks the conserved phenylalanine or tryptophan at the end, this CDR3 is likely a read error. Because the CDR3's place on the DNA is in doubt, the DNA is left out and the CDR3 is given as listed by TCRdb. The rearrangement joins TRBV28 to TRBJ1-2. The CDR3 adds up to 11 amino acids, both ends counted. The germline CDR1 and CDR2 sequences are MDHEN and SYDVKM. The CDR3 spells CASSPAVLEGL.

The chain has TRBV5-6 and TRBJ2-1; 14 bases fit TRBD2. The CDR3 spans 19 residues. In germline, CDR1 is SGHDT, CDR2 YYEEEE. Unmatched junction bases numbered 7, after V lost 0 bases and J lost 2 bases. The CDR3, as DNA: TGTGCCAGCAGCTTGGGGGGGACTAGCGGGAGATGGACCTACAATGAGCAGTTCTTC. Amino acids: CASSLGGTSGRWTYNEQFF. Full variable domain (outside the CDR3, taken from reference TRBV5-6 and TRBJ2-1): DAGVTQSPTHLIKTRGQQVTLRCSPKSGHDTVSWYQQALGQGPQFIFQYYEEEERQRGNFPDRFSGHQFPNYSSELNVNALLLGDSALYLCASSLGGTSGRWTYNEQFFGPGTRLTVL.

The rearrangement joins TRBV7-2 to TRBJ2-7, with D unresolved. Germline V gene lookup returns CDR1 SGHTA and CDR2 FQGNSA. This CDR3 has 14 amino acids. The germline V and J ends were trimmed by 2 bases and 2 bases, with 10 bases remaining between them. Here the CDR3 reads CASSLWSRTYEQYF. In nucleotides, the CDR3 is TGTGCCAGCAGCTTATGGTCCAGAACCTACGAGCAGTACTTC. The full variable domain, its missing parts supplied by reference TRBV7-2 and TRBJ2-7, is GAGVSQSPSNKVTEKGKDVELRCDPISGHTALYWYRQSLGQGLEFLIYFQGNSAPDKSGLPSDRFSAERTGGSVSTLTIQRTQQEDSAVYLCASSLWSRTYEQYFGPGTRLTVT.

Notes on this clone: Other DNA sequences in this sample translate to the same CDR3. The genes are TRBV5-1 and TRBJ1-1; TRBD1 aligns across 8 bases. After removal of 4 bases from V and 2 bases from J, the junction contained 4 bases not matched to a gene. CDR1 is SGHRS and CDR2 is YFSETQ in the germline V gene. This CDR3 comprises 14 residues. DNA of the CDR3: TGCGCCAGCAGCCTGGGGACAGGCAACACTGAAGCTTTCTTT. This translates into CASSLGTGNTEAFF.

The chain has TRBV19 and TRBJ2-3, with 9 bases matching TRBD2. V shed 3 bases, J shed 4 bases, and the junction held 8 bases outside the gene matches. The CDR3 is made up of 16 amino acids. Germline CDR1 and CDR2: LNHDA and SQIVND (reference sequence). The CDR3 nucleotides are TGTGCCAGTAGTATCTGGCCTAGCGGGAAGCCAGATACGCAGTATTTT. It encodes CASSIWPSGKPDTQYF.

As regards this clone: At the DNA level, this CDR3 is encoded by other sequences in the same sample as well. The chain links TRBV11-2 to TRBJ1-2; the match to TRBD1 covers 9 bases. The CDR3 is 13 residues long. J was trimmed by 8 bases and V by 5 bases; bases with no gene match: 6. Germline lookup yields CDR1 SGHAT and CDR2 FQNNGV. DNA of the CDR3: TGTGCCAGCAGCCGGGACAGGGCTTACGGCTACACCTTC. It codes for CASSRDRAYGYTF.

This chain connects TRBV5-1 to TRBJ1-6; no definite D call. Germline V gives CDR1 SGHRS, CDR2 YFSETQ. The V end was cut by 4 bases, the J end by 10 bases, with 12 bases between. The CDR3 contains 13 residues. Here the CDR3 reads CASSLRTGSPLHF. The CDR3 DNA reads TGCGCCAGCAGCCTCCGGACGGGCTCACCCCTCCACTTT.

This rearrangement joins TRBV4-2 to TRBJ2-7; 11 bases match TRBD1. Germline V CDR1 and CDR2: LGHNA, YNFKEQ. J was trimmed by 5 bases and V by 3 bases; bases with no gene match: 6. The CDR3 runs to 15 residues. The CDR3 reads CASSQVGQGDHEQYF. The CDR3 DNA reads as TGTGCCAGCAGCCAGGTGGGACAGGGGGACCACGAGCAGTACTTC.

The chain is built from TRBV9 and TRBJ2-3; D is undetermined. Deletions cut 3 bases from V and 2 bases from J, with 7 bases between. The germline CDR1 and CDR2 sequences are SGDLS and YYNGEE. This CDR3 has 13 amino acids. The CDR3 DNA is TGTGCCAGCAGCGGGGCCTCCACAGATACGCAGTATTTT. Translating it yields CASSGASTDTQYF. Full variable domain (remainder filled in from reference TRBV9 and TRBJ2-3): DSGVTQTPKHLITATGQRVTLRCSPRSGDLSVYWYQQSLDQGLQFLIQYYNGEERAKGNILERFSAQQFPDLHSELNLSSLELGDSALYFCASSGASTDTQYFGPGTRLTVL.

This clone was picked up one time. This chain connects TRBV2 to TRBJ2-1; 7 bases agree with TRBD2. V was clipped by 7 bases and J by 10 bases; unmatched bases: 16. CDR3 size: 15 residues. Germline CDR1 reads SNHLY; CDR2 reads FYNNEI. CDR3 amino acids: CASTRVTSAFAEQFF. The DNA of the CDR3 is TGTGCCAGCACCCGGGTAACTAGCGCCTTTGCGGAGCAGTTCTTC.

This clone was seen just once. This chain uses TRBV29-1 with TRBJ2-3; 11 nucleotides line up with TRBD2. Germline V gene lookup returns CDR1 SQVTM and CDR2 ANQGSEA. The V gene end was trimmed by 7 bases and the J gene end by 6 bases; junction bases not matched to a gene: 12. The CDR3 sequence is 15 residues long. The chain's CDR3 is CSGEPLAGGRDTQYF. As DNA, the CDR3 is TGCAGCGGCGAGCCGCTAGCGGGAGGCAGGGATACGCAGTATTTT.

V is TRBV19 and J is TRBJ2-7; a weak D match, TRBD1 (6 bases). Per the germline V gene, CDR1 is LNHDA and CDR2 is SQIVND (reference sequence). V was trimmed by 4 bases and J by 0 bases, leaving 13 bases between them. This CDR3 comprises 15 residues. The CDR3, as DNA: TGTGCCAGTAGTAATACAGGGTCGAGCTCCTACGAGCAGTACTTC. Translation: CASSNTGSSSYEQYF.

The V gene is TRBV7-8, the J gene TRBJ1-2; TRBD1 aligns across 7 bases. CDR3 size: 16 residues. J was trimmed by 4 bases and V by 5 bases; bases with no gene match: 13. Per germline, CDR1 SGHVS and CDR2 FQNEAQ. The DNA of the CDR3 is TGTGCCAGCAGCCGGCAGGGACAGATTATATCCTATGGCTACACCTTC. It translates to CASSRQGQIISYGYTF.

The chain recombines TRBV5-4 with TRBJ2-7, with unresolved D. Germline values: CDR1 SGHNT, CDR2 YYREEE (reference sequence). This CDR3 region has 12 residues. With 3 bases removed from V and 5 bases from J, the gap between germline ends came to 9 bases. The CDR3 DNA is TGTGCCAGCAGCTCGGTGGGCGACGAGCAGTACTTC. It codes for CASSSVGDEQYF.